This T cell receptor beta chain was retrieved from a study of response to subunit inactivated influenza vaccine. Findings and limits, study-wide: Few new T cells, the authors suggested, are recruited by each seasonal influenza vaccination.

From the RT-PCR reads, TCRdb called clonotypes with MiXCR, one entry per CDR3 protein. The profile shows about 480,000 distinct CDR3 sequences, 10% to 15% of them singletons. V trimming: 0 bases; J trimming: 1 base; junction bases outside the gene matches: 2. The CDR3 covers 16 residues. Germline V gives CDR1 SGHRS, CDR2 YFSETQ. As concerns this clonotype: Its antigen is unidentified.

The sample in question was PBMCs from blood, obtained roughly 45 days after vaccination. This chain links TRBV5-1 with TRBJ2-2; TRBD2 aligns across 8 bases. The sequence was collected from a man aged 50 to 60 who received an inactivated influenza vaccine. CDR3 region: CASSLVAGMNTGELFF. DNA for the CDR3: TGCGCCAGCAGCTTGGTAGCGGGGATGAACACCGGGGAGCTGTTTTTT.